This TCR beta chain appears in the sequencing data of a study of beta chain features in type 1 diabetes. General study results and limits: Within each of all four CD4+ subsets, Type 1 diabetes patients had TCRB CDR3s that were moderately but significantly shorter. Naive, central memory and Treg TCRB repertoires appeared more alike in patients than in healthy donors.

Using CD45RO/CCR7/CD25/CD127/CD95/CD27, CD4+ naive, central memory, regulatory and stem cell-like memory cells were sorted. Reverse transcription of all isolated RNA meant that expressed TCRB transcripts were sequenced. Only in-frame clones appear in the TCRdb table, and some are missing; sequencing was by immunoSEQ multiplex PCR. The sample holds 350,000 to 450,000 clones; over 13% are singletons and the top ten take under 0.02%. Per the germline V gene, CDR1 is SGDLS and CDR2 is YYNGEE. The CDR3 covers 15 residues. Losses at the gene ends were 0 bases for V and 2 bases for J; bases not matched to a gene: 5. Regarding this clone: What it recognizes is unknown.

This rearrangement joins TRBV9 to TRBJ2-7, with 7 bases aligning to TRBD1. The sample was naive CD4+ T cells from blood. This receptor was obtained from a woman aged 18-29 years in good health. The CDR3 here is CASSVGWTGPYEQYF. The CDR3, as DNA: TGTGCCAGCAGCGTAGGTTGGACAGGCCCCTACGAGCAGTACTTC. Combining the CDR3 with reference TRBV9 and TRBJ2-7 gives the whole variable domain DSGVTQTPKHLITATGQRVTLRCSPRSGDLSVYWYQQSLDQGLQFLIQYYNGEERAKGNILERFSAQQFPDLHSELNLSSLELGDSALYFCASSVGWTGPYEQYFGPGTRLTVT.